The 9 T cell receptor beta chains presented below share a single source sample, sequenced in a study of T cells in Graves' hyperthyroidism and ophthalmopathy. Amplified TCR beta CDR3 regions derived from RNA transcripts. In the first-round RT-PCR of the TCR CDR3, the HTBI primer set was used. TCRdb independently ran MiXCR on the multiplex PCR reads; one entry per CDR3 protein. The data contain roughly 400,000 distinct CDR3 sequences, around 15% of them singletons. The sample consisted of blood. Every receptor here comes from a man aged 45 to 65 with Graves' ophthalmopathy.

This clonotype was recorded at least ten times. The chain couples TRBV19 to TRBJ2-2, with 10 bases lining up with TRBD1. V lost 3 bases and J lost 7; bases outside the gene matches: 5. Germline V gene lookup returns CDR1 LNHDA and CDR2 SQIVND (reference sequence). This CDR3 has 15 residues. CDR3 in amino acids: CASSMTGGRIGELFF. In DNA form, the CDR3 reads TGTGCCAGTAGTATGACAGGGGGCAGGATCGGGGAGCTGTTTTTT. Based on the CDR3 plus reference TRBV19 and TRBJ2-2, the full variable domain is DGGITQSPKYLFRKEGQNVTLSCEQNLNHDAMYWYRQDPGQGLRLIYYSQIVNDFQKGDIAEGYSVSREKKESFPLTVTSAQKNPTAFYLCASSMTGGRIGELFFGEGSRLTVL.

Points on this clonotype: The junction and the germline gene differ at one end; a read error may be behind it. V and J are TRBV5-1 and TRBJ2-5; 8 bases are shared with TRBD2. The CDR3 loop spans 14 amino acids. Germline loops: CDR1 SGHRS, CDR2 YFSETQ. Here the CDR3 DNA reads TGCACCAGCAGCAGAGCGGGAGTAAGAGAGGCCCAGTACTTC. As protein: CTSSRAGVREAQYF.

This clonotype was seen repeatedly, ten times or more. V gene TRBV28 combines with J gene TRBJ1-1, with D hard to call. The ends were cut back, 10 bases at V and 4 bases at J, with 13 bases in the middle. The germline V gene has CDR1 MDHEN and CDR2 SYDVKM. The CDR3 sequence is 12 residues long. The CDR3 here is CATTEVGTEAFF. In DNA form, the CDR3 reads TGTGCCACCACCGAGGTCGGCACTGAAGCTTTCTTT.

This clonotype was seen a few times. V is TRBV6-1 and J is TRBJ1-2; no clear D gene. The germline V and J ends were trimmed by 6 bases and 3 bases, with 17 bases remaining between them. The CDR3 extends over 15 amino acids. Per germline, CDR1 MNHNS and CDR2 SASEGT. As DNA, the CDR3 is TGTGCCAGCAGGTTCCATGGCAATGGGGACTATGGCTACACCTTC. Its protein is CASRFHGNGDYGYTF.

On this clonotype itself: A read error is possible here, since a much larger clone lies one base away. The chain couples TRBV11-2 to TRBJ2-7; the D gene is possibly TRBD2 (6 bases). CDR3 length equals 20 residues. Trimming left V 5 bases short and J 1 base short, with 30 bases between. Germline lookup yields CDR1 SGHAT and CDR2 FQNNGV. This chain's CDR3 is CASSRTSRRAYSSVSYEQYF. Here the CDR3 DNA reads TGTGCCAGCAGCCGAACTAGCAGGAGGGCCTATTCTTCAGTGTCCTACGAGCAGTACTTC.

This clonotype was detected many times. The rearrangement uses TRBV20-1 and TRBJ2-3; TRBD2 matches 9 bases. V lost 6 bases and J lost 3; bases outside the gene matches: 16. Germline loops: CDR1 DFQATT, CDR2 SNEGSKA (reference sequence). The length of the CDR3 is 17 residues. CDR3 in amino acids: CSADTSGLGTSTDTQYF. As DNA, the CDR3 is TGCAGTGCCGACACTAGCGGGTTGGGGACTAGTACAGATACGCAGTATTTT.

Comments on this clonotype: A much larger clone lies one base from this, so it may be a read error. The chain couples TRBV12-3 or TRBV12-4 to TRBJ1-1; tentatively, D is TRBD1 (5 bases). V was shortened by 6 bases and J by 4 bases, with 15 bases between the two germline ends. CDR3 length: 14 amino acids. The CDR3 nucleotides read TGTGCCAGCAGCCGGGACTGGGGCTTCACTGAAGCTTTCTTT. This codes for CASSRDWGFTEAFF.

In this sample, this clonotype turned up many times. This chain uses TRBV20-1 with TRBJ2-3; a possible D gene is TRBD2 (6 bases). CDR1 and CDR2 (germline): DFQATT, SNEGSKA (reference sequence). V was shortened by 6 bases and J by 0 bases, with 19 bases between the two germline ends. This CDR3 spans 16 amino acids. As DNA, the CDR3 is TGCAGTGCAAACACCAATAGCGGAACAAGCACAGATACGCAGTATTTT. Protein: CSANTNSGTSTDTQYF.

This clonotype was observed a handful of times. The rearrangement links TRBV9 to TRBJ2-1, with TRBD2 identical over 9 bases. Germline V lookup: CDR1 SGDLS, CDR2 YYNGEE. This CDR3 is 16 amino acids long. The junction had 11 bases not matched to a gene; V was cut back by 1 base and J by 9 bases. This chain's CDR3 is CASSVIAGGALGEQFF. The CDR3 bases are TGTGCCAGCAGCGTAATCGCGGGAGGGGCGCTCGGTGAGCAGTTCTTC.